This T cell receptor beta chain is drawn from a study of shared T cell receptors in the human thymus. Only in-frame clones appear in the TCRdb table, and some are missing; sequencing was by immunoSEQ multiplex PCR. The profile shows approximately 490,000 clones, around three quarters of them singletons. These sequences were also reported in another study, on human thymus T cells. From that paper: The thymus tissue came from resections taken during corrective heart surgery. Usage of V and J genes appeared biased in thymic and blood repertoires. Related work showed strongly overlapping thymic repertoires across unrelated individuals.

The sample taken for sequencing was thymocytes. This receptor was taken from a boy younger than two with a congenital heart defect.

The CDR3 is CASSTRNSGNTIYF. The CDR3 nucleotides read TGTGCCAGCAGCACGAGAAATTCTGGAAACACCATATATTTT. The chain recombines TRBV2 with TRBJ1-3; D gene ambiguous. Germline V gene sequence: CDR1 SNHLY, CDR2 FYNNEI. With 6 bases removed from V and 1 base from J, the gap between germline ends came to 10 bases. The CDR3 sequence is 14 residues long.